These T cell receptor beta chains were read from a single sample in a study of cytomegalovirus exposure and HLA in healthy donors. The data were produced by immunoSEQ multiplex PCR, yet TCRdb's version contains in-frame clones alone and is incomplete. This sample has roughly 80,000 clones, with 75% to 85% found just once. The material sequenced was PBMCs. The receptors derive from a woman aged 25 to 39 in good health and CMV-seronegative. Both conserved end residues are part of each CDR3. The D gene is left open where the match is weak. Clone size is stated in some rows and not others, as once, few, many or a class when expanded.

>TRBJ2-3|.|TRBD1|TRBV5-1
CASSRGQGANRRESTDTQYF
TGCGCCAGCAGCCGGGGACAGGGGGCGAATCGGCGGGAGAGCACAGATACGCAGTATTTT
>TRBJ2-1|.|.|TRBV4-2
CASTNRRRDPPGNEQFF
TGTGCCAGCACCAATCGCCGGCGGGACCCGCCGGGGAATGAGCAGTTCTTC
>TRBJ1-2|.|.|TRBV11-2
CASSPRGYGYTF
TGTGCCAGCAGCCCCAGGGGTTATGGCTACACCTTC
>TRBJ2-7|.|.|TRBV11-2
CASSTKYRAGEQYF
TGTGCCAGCAGCACAAAATACCGAGCGGGCGAGCAGTACTTC
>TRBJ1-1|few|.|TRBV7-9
CASSLGLRRAGDFNTEAFF
TGTGCCAGCAGCTTAGGTCTGCGGCGGGCAGGAGATTTTAACACTGAAGCTTTCTTT
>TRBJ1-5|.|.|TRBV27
CASSLFGGPSNQPQHF
TGTGCCAGCAGTTTATTCGGGGGGCCTAGCAATCAGCCCCAGCATTTT
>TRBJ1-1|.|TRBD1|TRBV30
CAWSTLGQFEAFF
TGTGCCTGGAGTACCCTGGGACAGTTCGAAGCTTTCTTT
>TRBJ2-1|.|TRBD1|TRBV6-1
CASSESTGGYYNEQFF
TGTGCCAGCAGTGAATCGACAGGGGGTTATTACAATGAGCAGTTCTTC
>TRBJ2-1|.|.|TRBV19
CASSIGTANGQFF
TGTGCCAGTAGTATAGGGACAGCTAATGGGCAGTTCTTC
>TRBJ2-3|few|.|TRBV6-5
CASSEGQGGDTQYF
TGTGCCAGCAGTGAAGGGCAGGGAGGAGATACGCAGTATTTT
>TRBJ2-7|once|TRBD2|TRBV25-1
CASTGRGDIEQYF
TGTGCCAGCACGGGCCGGGGGGATATCGAGCAGTACTTC
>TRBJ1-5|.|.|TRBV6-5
CASSEMSGNQPQHF
TGTGCCAGCAGTGAAATGTCGGGCAATCAGCCCCAGCATTTT
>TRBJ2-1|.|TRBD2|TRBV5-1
CASSLEEGGRAAEQFF
TGCGCCAGCAGCTTGGAAGAGGGCGGGAGGGCCGCTGAGCAGTTCTTC
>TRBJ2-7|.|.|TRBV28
CASSPRTLAYEQYF
TGTGCCAGCAGTCCCCGGACTCTCGCCTACGAGCAGTACTTC
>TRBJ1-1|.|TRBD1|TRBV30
CAWGRDRGVGTEAFF
TGTGCCTGGGGCCGGGACAGGGGTGTCGGCACTGAAGCTTTCTTT
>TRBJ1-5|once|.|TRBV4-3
CASSQERGFSNQPQHF
TGCGCCAGCAGCCAAGAGCGGGGTTTTAGCAATCAGCCCCAGCATTTT
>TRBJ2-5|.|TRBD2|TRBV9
CASSTLAQETQYF
TGTGCCAGCAGCACACTAGCGCAAGAGACCCAGTACTTC
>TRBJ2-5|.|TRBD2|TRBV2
CASSPNSGRLRETQYF
TGTGCCAGCAGTCCAAATAGCGGGAGGCTCCGAGAGACCCAGTACTTC
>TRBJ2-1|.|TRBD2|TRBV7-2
CASSTGLAGIGEQFF
TGTGCCAGCAGCACGGGACTAGCGGGAATAGGAGAGCAGTTCTTC
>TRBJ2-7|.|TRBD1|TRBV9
CASSGGQGVYEQYF
TGTGCCAGCAGCGGGGGACAGGGGGTCTACGAGCAGTACTTC
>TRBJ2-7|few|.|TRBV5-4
CASSLDGYEQYF
TGTGCCAGCAGCTTGGACGGCTACGAGCAGTACTTC
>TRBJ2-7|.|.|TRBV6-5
CASSSDYVYEQYF
TGTGCCAGCAGTTCGGACTATGTTTACGAGCAGTACTTC
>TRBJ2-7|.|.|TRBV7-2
CASSPAYEQYF
TGTGCCAGCAGCCCCGCCTACGAGCAGTACTTC
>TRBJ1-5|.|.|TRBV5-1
CASSPRHRNQPQHF
TGCGCCAGCAGCCCCAGGCATCGCAATCAGCCCCAGCATTTT
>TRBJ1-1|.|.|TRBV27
CASSPRVRNTEAFF
TGTGCCAGCAGTCCCCGGGTCAGGAACACTGAAGCTTTCTTT
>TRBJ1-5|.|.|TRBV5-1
CASSQMTDQPQHF
TGCGCCAGCAGCCAAATGACAGATCAGCCCCAGCATTTT
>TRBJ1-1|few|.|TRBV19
CASSIGEGGANTEAFF
TGTGCCAGTAGTATAGGGGAGGGCGGAGCGAACACTGAAGCTTTCTTT
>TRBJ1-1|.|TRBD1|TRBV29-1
CSVRHTGGTEAFF
TGCAGCGTTCGACACACAGGGGGCACTGAAGCTTTCTTT
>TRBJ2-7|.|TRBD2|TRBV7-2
CASSQKTSVTTEQYF
TGTGCCAGCAGCCAAAAGACTAGCGTAACGACCGAGCAGTACTTC
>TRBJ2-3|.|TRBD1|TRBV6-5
CASSLQGVGADTQYF
TGTGCCAGCAGCCTACAGGGGGTCGGGGCAGATACGCAGTATTTT
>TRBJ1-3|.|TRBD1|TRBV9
CASSVRTGSGNTIYF
TGTGCCAGCAGCGTGAGGACAGGGTCCGGAAACACCATATATTTT
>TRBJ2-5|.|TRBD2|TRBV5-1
CASTLAGEETQYF
TGCGCCAGCACACTAGCGGGGGAAGAGACCCAGTACTTC
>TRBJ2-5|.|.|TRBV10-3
CAISESRTNQETQYF
TGTGCCATCAGTGAGTCGCGGACTAACCAAGAGACCCAGTACTTC
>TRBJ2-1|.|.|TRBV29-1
CSVEGREAYNEQFF
TGCAGCGTTGAAGGCAGGGAGGCCTACAATGAGCAGTTCTTC
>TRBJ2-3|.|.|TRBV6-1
CASLPGTSTDTQYF
TGTGCCAGCCTCCCGGGAACTAGCACAGATACGCAGTATTTT
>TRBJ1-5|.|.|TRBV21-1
CASSKAGQVSDSNQPQHF
TGTGCCAGCAGCAAAGCGGGACAGGTTTCCGATAGCAATCAGCCCCAGCATTTT
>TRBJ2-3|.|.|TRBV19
CASSIDAARTDTQYF
TGTGCCAGTAGTATAGATGCAGCGCGCACAGATACGCAGTATTTT
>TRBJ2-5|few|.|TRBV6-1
CASSLERQETQYF
TGTGCCAGCAGTCTAGAGCGCCAAGAGACCCAGTACTTC
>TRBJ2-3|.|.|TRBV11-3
CASSLESDTQYF
TGTGCCAGCAGCTTAGAATCGGATACGCAGTATTTT
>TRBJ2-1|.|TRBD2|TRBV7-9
CASSLGNSGNNEQFF
TGTGCCAGCAGCTTAGGTAATAGCGGGAACAATGAGCAGTTCTTC
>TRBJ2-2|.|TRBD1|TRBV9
CASSVAQGSAGELFF
TGTGCCAGCAGCGTAGCACAGGGGAGCGCCGGGGAGCTGTTTTTT
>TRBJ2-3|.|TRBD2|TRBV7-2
CASTSLAGLTDTQYF
TGTGCCAGCACCTCGCTAGCGGGACTTACAGATACGCAGTATTTT
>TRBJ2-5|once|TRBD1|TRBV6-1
CASSQGDGTQYF
TGTGCCAGCAGTCAGGGGGATGGGACCCAGTACTTC
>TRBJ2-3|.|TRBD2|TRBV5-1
CASSLGGLATTDTQYF
TGCGCCAGCAGCTTGGGGGGACTAGCGACCACAGATACGCAGTATTTT
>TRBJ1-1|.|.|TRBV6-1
CASSPQVNTEAFF
TGTGCCAGCAGTCCACAGGTGAACACTGAAGCTTTCTTT
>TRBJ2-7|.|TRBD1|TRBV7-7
CASSPGGTGSYEQYF
TGTGCTAGCAGTCCTGGGGGGACAGGGTCCTACGAGCAGTACTTC
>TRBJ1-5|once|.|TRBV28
CASSFYAGFDQPQHF
TGTGCCAGCAGTTTTTATGCAGGTTTCGATCAGCCCCAGCATTTT